Listed below are T cell receptor beta chains from one sample, sequenced in a study of shared clonotypes between healthy human individuals. Profiled with immunoSEQ multiplex PCR; TCRdb holds only in-frame clones, not every one. The sample carries 850,000 to 1,200,000 clones, under 80% recorded once. Input material: memory CD4+ T cells sorted from blood. Receptors originate from a man aged 18-30 years in good health. Each CDR3 is given with its conserved first and last residue. The D gene is left open where the match is weak. Clone size, where shown, is once, few, many, or a class for clones that have expanded.

j_call	v_call	d_call	clone_size	cdr3_nt	cdr3_aa
TRBJ1-1	TRBV29-1	-	few	TGCAGCGTTGATACTGGTATCACGAACACTGAAGCTTTCTTT	CSVDTGITNTEAFF
TRBJ1-2	TRBV5-1	-	-	TGCGCCAGCAGCGATGACGGGACCTATGGCTACACCTTC	CASSDDGTYGYTF
TRBJ2-2	TRBV9	TRBD1	-	TGTGCCAGCAACGTCGAAGGACAGGGGAACACCGGGGAGCTGTTTTTT	CASNVEGQGNTGELFF
TRBJ1-2	TRBV5-6	-	-	TGTGCCAGCAGCCCCCTGAGGGGGGGAGGTGGCTACACCTTC	CASSPLRGGGGYTF
TRBJ2-7	TRBV7-9	TRBD1	-	TGTGCCAGCAGCTTAGATCTCCCGGGACAGGGGTACGAGCAGTACTTC	CASSLDLPGQGYEQYF
TRBJ1-1	TRBV28	-	-	TGTGCCAGCAGTTTACCTGTACCCTTCAACACTGAAGCTTTCTTT	CASSLPVPFNTEAFF
TRBJ2-3	TRBV19	TRBD2	-	TGTGCCAGTAGTACTAGCGGGCCTCGCACAGATACGCAGTATTTT	CASSTSGPRTDTQYF
TRBJ2-3	TRBV5-8	-	once	TGTGCCAGCAGCTGGCGGGATCCAGATACGCAGTATTTT	CASSWRDPDTQYF
TRBJ2-3	TRBV20-1	-	few	TGCAGTGCTACCACAGGGCATACGCAGTATTTT	CSATTGHTQYF
TRBJ2-5	TRBV4-3	TRBD2	-	TGCGCCAGCAGCCAAGATGTGTCACGGGAGGGCCAGGAGACCCAGTACTTC	CASSQDVSREGQETQYF
TRBJ2-2	TRBV4-3	-	-	TGCGCCAGCAGTCCTAACCGTGGTGTCCTCTCGAACACCGGGGAGCTGTTTTTT	CASSPNRGVLSNTGELFF
TRBJ1-4	TRBV6-5	-	-	TGTGCCAGCAGCTACGGACGGATTAATGAAAAACTGTTTTTT	CASSYGRINEKLFF
TRBJ1-4	TRBV5-1	TRBD1	few	TGCGCCAGCAGCTCCACAGGGGGGACTAATGAAAAACTGTTTTTT	CASSSTGGTNEKLFF
TRBJ2-7	TRBV4-2	TRBD2	-	TGTGCCAGCAGCCAAGGACTAGCGGGTTTCGACGAGCAGTACTTC	CASSQGLAGFDEQYF
TRBJ2-7	TRBV5-1	TRBD2	-	TGCGCCAGCAGCCCGTTTCTTAGCGGGGGCGCCCCCTACGAGCAGTACTTC	CASSPFLSGGAPYEQYF
TRBJ2-1	TRBV28	TRBD2	-	TGTGCCAGCAGTGTTCTAGCGGGGGGCCCCAATGAGCAGTTCTTC	CASSVLAGGPNEQFF